The clone carrying this T cell receptor (beta chain) is medium-sized within its sample. Its matching antigen is unknown. The data derive from a study of human T cells and chemical hapten exposure. Study information: Small differences in pooled library volume mainly drove the variation in TCR yields per sample.

TCRdb analysed the RACE reads with MiXCR anew, one entry per CDR3 protein. Among tens of thousands of distinct CDR3 sequences listed, around a tenth were seen once. Findings and limits, study-wide: With DPC sensitization, TCRs exceeding 1 in 1000 frequency showed no change. Correlating positively with patch test score were the PT1 expanded TCR counts. Donors, who had alopecia, may show an immune response that differs from healthy people's.

The CDR3 is made up of 14 amino acids. Germline V gene data show CDR1 as MGHRA and CDR2 as YSYEKL. V lost 0 bases and J lost 10, with 13 bases in between. Noted time point: pre-sensitization, week 0. Treatment meaning: therapeutic diphenylcyclopropenone sensitization with weekly scalp DPC. The receptor's source is a woman aged 40 to 50 with alopecia areata. Some clones in this sample may be carry-over from other donors' samples. The chain is built from TRBV4-1 and TRBJ2-1; D uncertain. Sequences were derived from whole blood, sampled in connection with sensitization to the hapten diphenylcyclopropenone (DPC). The CDR3: CASSQEPAEFEQFF. The DNA for the CDR3 is TGCGCCAGCAGCCAAGAACCCGCAGAGTTCGAGCAGTTCTTC.